Below, one T cell receptor (beta chain) is given with its context. What it binds is not known. The PCR ran on 60 Vbeta and 13 Jbeta primers. TCRdb's table, derived via immunoSEQ multiplex PCR, lists solely in-frame clones and lacks some. The data hold 130,000 or so clones, with approximately 78% observed a single time. Germline V gene lookup returns CDR1 LNHNV and CDR2 YYDKDF (reference sequence). Germline trimming cut 11 bases from V and 1 base from J; bases unmatched to any gene: 7. The CDR3 contains 13 residues. This sample was taken from a study of cytomegalovirus exposure and HLA in healthy donors. Study-level results: Donors belonging to an Asian-associated ancestry cluster reportedly showed fewer N-insertions in productive TCRs than the approximately 670-donor mean, according to what a later analysis found.

The sample comprised PBMCs. This TCR was recovered from a man between 18 and 35 years old in good health and CMV-seropositive. The J gene is TRBJ2-5, the V gene TRBV15, with TRBD1 identical over 7 bases. The CDR3 DNA reads as TGTGCCTCGAACAGGGGCGGCCAAGAGACCCAGTACTTC. This gives the protein CASNRGGQETQYF.